This T cell receptor (beta chain) originates from a study of blood T cell repertoires in COVID-19. Study-wide background: PBMCs, B-cell-depleted T cells, or T cells provided the cDNA or gDNA that made up the material.

Per the original methods: By means of reference gene primer amplification, nucleated cell counts were estimated. Sequencing was performed with immunoSEQ multiplex PCR; in TCRdb, only in-frame clones are kept and a portion is missing. That table is the source of V, J and clone size, and D and trimming were worked out from the DNA. This table has roughly 40,000 clones, around 77% appearing once. V dropped 0 bases and J dropped 3; count of bases not matched to a gene: 13. CDR1 is SGDLS, CDR2 YYNGEE, per germline. There are 19 residues in the CDR3. Sequenced material: peripheral blood. The chain employs TRBV9 and TRBJ2-1, with 9 positions matching TRBD2. The receptor was isolated from a woman aged 80 or over with acute or convalescent COVID-19. CDR3 DNA sequence: TGTGCCAGCAGCGTAGAAAGTGGGGGGGGACTAGCCGACTACAATGAGCAGTTCTTC. Its translation: CASSVESGGGLADYNEQFF. The whole variable domain, remainder taken from reference TRBV9 and TRBJ2-1, is DSGVTQTPKHLITATGQRVTLRCSPRSGDLSVYWYQQSLDQGLQFLIQYYNGEERAKGNILERFSAQQFPDLHSELNLSSLELGDSALYFCASSVESGGGLADYNEQFFGPGTRLTVL.